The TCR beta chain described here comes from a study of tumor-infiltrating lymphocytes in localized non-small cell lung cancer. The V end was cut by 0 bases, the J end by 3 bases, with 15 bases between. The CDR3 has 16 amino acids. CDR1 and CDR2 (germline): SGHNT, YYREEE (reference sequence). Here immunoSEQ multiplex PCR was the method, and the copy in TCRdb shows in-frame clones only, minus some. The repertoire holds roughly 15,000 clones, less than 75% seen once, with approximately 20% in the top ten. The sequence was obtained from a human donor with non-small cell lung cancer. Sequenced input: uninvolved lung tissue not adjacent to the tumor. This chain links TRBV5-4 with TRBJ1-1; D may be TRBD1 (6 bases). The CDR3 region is CASSLGGPGADTEAFF. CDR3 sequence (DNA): TGTGCCAGCAGCTTGGGGGGACCGGGGGCCGACACTGAAGCTTTCTTT.